The 18 T cell receptor beta chains presented below share a single source sample, sequenced in a study of CD8 T cells in Susac syndrome. Reverse transcription of 0.5 to 1 ug RNA was carried out with random hexamers. Each CDR3 protein gets one entry after TCRdb re-called the immunoSEQ multiplex PCR reads with MiXCR. The sample includes 250,000 to 300,000 distinct CDR3 sequences, about 89% seen only once; the top ten take approximately 0.18%. The sample comprised CD8+ T cells from PBMCs. These receptors originate from a human donor with multiple sclerosis.

This clonotype was found a few times. The gene calls are TRBV6-2 or TRBV6-3 and TRBJ2-7, with unresolved D. This CDR3 contains 11 residues. V lost 4 bases to trimming and J lost 3 bases, with 4 bases between them. The germline CDR1 and CDR2 sequences are MNHEY and SVGEGT. The CDR3 DNA follows: TGTGCCAGCAGTTCTCACTACGAGCAGTACTTC. It codes for CASSSHYEQYF.

The rearrangement joins TRBV6-5 to TRBJ2-3; no clear D. The CDR3 contains 15 residues. Trimming left V 4 bases short and J 2 bases short, with 13 bases between. Germline V lookup: CDR1 MNHEY, CDR2 SVGAGI. The chain's CDR3 is CASSSLEHLTDTQYF. CDR3 nucleotide sequence: TGTGCCAGCAGTTCTCTGGAACACCTCACAGATACGCAGTATTTT.

The rearrangement uses TRBV27 and TRBJ2-7; 12 bases agree with TRBD1. CDR1 and CDR2 (germline): MNHEY, SMNVEV (reference sequence). The CDR3 is 15 amino acids. With 4 bases clipped from V and 8 bases from J, the junction kept 9 bases outside the gene matches. CDR3 nucleotides: TGTGCCAGCAGTTACCCACCGGGACAGGGGGCGAAGCAGTACTTC. It encodes CASSYPPGQGAKQYF.

J is TRBJ2-3 and V is TRBV19; 7 bases are a match to TRBD2. CDR3 length: 14 amino acids. With V trimmed by 8 bases and J by 4 bases, 9 bases remained unmatched. Germline V gene lookup returns CDR1 LNHDA and CDR2 SQIVND (reference sequence). The DNA for the CDR3 is TGTGCCAGTGGGGAGGGGCAGGGTGCAGATACGCAGTATTTT. Protein: CASGEGQGADTQYF.

This chain links TRBV6-1 with TRBJ2-5, with 8 nucleotides matching TRBD1. This CDR3 spans 16 amino acids. V gave up 5 bases and J gave up 4 bases; unmatched junction bases: 12. Germline lookup yields CDR1 MNHNS and CDR2 SASEGT. This CDR3 is CASSPSTGEQVETQYF. Written as DNA, the CDR3 is TGTGCCAGCAGTCCGTCGACAGGGGAGCAGGTAGAGACCCAGTACTTC.

The V gene is TRBV9, the J gene TRBJ2-2; no clear D. The CDR3 is made up of 12 amino acids. Trimming pared 3 bases from V and 3 bases from J, leaving 3 bases between. Germline V CDR1 and CDR2: SGDLS, YYNGEE. The DNA of the CDR3 is TGTGCCAGCAGCGACCACACCGGGGAGCTGTTTTTT. This gives the protein CASSDHTGELFF.

CDR3 coding DNA: TGCGCCAGCAGCCCCACAGACGGCGAAAGGACAGATACGCAGTATTTT. This encodes CASSPTDGERTDTQYF. This chain connects TRBV4-3 to TRBJ2-3; no clear D gene. Germline V gene sequence: CDR1 LGHNA, CDR2 YSLEER. The V end lost 4 bases, the J end lost 3 bases, and 17 bases lay between the germline ends. This CDR3 spans 16 amino acids.

The CDR3 DNA reads as TGTGCCAGCAGCTTTAGAGGCGGGAGTCACTACGAGCAGTACTTC. It codes for CASSFRGGSHYEQYF. The chain combines TRBV27 with TRBJ2-7; 7 bases are shared with TRBD2. CDR1 MNHEY and CDR2 SMNVEV come from the germline V gene (reference sequence). The V gene end was trimmed by 6 bases and the J gene end by 3 bases; junction bases not matched to a gene: 11. This CDR3 is 15 amino acids long.

V gene TRBV13 combines with J gene TRBJ2-2; D is undetermined. Germline V gene data show CDR1 as PRHDT and CDR2 as FYEKMQ (reference sequence). Between the trimmed V and J ends, which lost 5 bases and 4 bases, there was a span of 14 bases. The length of the CDR3 is 15 residues. This CDR3 reads CASSLGMAVTGELFF. The CDR3 DNA reads as TGTGCCAGCAGCCTGGGGATGGCGGTCACCGGGGAGCTGTTTTTT.

This chain uses TRBV27 with TRBJ2-7; a possible D gene is TRBD2 (5 bases). The V end was cut by 3 bases, the J end by 3 bases, with 9 bases between. From germline, CDR1 is MNHEY and CDR2 SMNVEV (reference sequence). The CDR3 has 13 residues. CDR3: CASSLGRNYEQYF. CDR3 in DNA: TGTGCCAGCAGTTTGGGGAGAAACTACGAGCAGTACTTC.

The chain has TRBV28 and TRBJ2-2; D is ambiguous. Germline V lookup: CDR1 MDHEN, CDR2 SYDVKM. This CDR3 is 17 amino acids long. V was clipped by 3 bases and J by 0 bases, with 14 bases between them. Here the CDR3 DNA reads TGTGCCAGCAGTTTCCCCCTCCTAGGCCCGAACACCGGGGAGCTGTTTTTT. Encoded protein: CASSFPLLGPNTGELFF.

This clonotype turned up a few times. This chain joins TRBV15 and TRBJ2-1; D tentatively reads TRBD1 or TRBD2 (7 bases each). Trimming stripped 0 bases from V and 8 bases from J, with 17 bases between. Looked up from germline, CDR1 is LNHNV and CDR2 is YYDKDF (reference sequence). This CDR3 spans 16 amino acids. CDR3 in amino acids: CATSRDDSAGGDEQFF. The DNA for the CDR3 is TGTGCCACCAGCAGAGATGATTCGGCAGGGGGGGATGAGCAGTTCTTC.

The rearrangement uses TRBV4-2 and TRBJ1-2, with D hard to call. V lost 1 base and J 8 bases, leaving 11 bases between the germline ends. In germline, CDR1 is LGHNA, CDR2 YNFKEQ. This CDR3 contains 13 residues. The CDR3 here is CASSQATNLGYTF. The CDR3 DNA reads as TGTGCCAGCAGCCAAGCGACAAATCTGGGCTACACCTTC.

The rearrangement joins TRBV30 to TRBJ2-7; D possibly uses TRBD1 or TRBD2 (5 bases each). The V gene lost 0 bases and the J gene lost 3 bases, with 9 bases spanning the gap. Per germline, CDR1 GTSNPN and CDR2 SVGIG (reference sequence). This CDR3 spans 13 amino acids. Here the CDR3 DNA reads TGTGCCTGGAGTGTCGGGACCCTCTACGAGCAGTACTTC. It encodes CAWSVGTLYEQYF.

Points on this clonotype: A read error may explain this, as a much larger clone is one base away. The rearrangement uses TRBV9 and TRBJ1-1, with a weak D call TRBD1 (5 bases). Germline values: CDR1 SGDLS, CDR2 YYNGEE. The CDR3 sequence is 13 residues long. Trimming removed 3 bases from V and 4 bases from J, with 10 bases in between. The DNA for the CDR3 is TGTGCCAGCAGCGCCGGGGGGAGCACTGAAGCTTTCTTT. It specifies CASSAGGSTEAFF.

The chain couples TRBV11-1 to TRBJ1-1, with D possibly matching TRBD1 (5 bases). The V end lost 0 bases, the J end lost 6 bases, and 14 bases lay between the germline ends. From germline, CDR1 is SGHAT and CDR2 FQDESV (reference sequence). CDR3 length: 15 residues. CDR3 in DNA: TGTGCCAGCAGCTTAGCGGGACGAGGCGGAGCTGAAGCTTTCTTT. Amino acid sequence: CASSLAGRGGAEAFF.

This chain joins TRBV5-6 and TRBJ2-1; D perhaps matches TRBD2 (6 bases). Per the germline V gene, CDR1 is SGHDT and CDR2 is YYEEEE. The CDR3 is 12 residues long. Trimming removed 7 bases from V and 4 bases from J, with 9 bases in between. The CDR3 reads CASGGGYNEQFF. As DNA, the CDR3 is TGTGCCAGCGGTGGAGGGTACAATGAGCAGTTCTTC.

This clonotype turned up a few times. The genes are TRBV12-3 or TRBV12-4 and TRBJ1-1, with D possibly TRBD1 on 6 matching bases. CDR3 length: 11 residues. V was clipped by 3 bases and J by 8 bases, with 7 bases between them. CDR3 nucleotide sequence: TGTGCCAGCAGTTTGGGGGCCGAAGCTTTCTTT. This encodes CASSLGAEAFF.